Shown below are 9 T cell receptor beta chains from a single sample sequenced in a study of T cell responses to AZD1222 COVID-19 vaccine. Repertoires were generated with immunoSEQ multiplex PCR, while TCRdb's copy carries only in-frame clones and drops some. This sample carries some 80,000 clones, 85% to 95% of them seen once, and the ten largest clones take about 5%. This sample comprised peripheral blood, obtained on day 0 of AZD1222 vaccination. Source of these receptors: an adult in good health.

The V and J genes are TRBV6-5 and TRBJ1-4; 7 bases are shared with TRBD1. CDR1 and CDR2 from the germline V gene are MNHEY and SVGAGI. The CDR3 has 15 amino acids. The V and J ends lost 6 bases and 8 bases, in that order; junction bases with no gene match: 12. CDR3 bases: TGTGCCAGCAGGGCGGTGGGACAGTATTACGAAAAACTGTTTTTT. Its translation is CASRAVGQYYEKLFF.

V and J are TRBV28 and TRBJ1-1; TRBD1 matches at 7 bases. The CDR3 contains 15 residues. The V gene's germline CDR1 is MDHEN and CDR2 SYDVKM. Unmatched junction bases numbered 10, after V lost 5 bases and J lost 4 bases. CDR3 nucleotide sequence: TGTGCCAGCAGTGCCTCAAGGGGGCAGGTCACTGAAGCTTTCTTT. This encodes CASSASRGQVTEAFF.

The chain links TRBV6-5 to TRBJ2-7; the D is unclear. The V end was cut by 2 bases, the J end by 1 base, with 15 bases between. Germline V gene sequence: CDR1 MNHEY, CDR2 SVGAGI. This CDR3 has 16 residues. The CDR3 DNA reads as TGTGCCAGCAGTTACGGCAGTCCTCTAGTATCCTACGAGCAGTACTTC. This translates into CASSYGSPLVSYEQYF.

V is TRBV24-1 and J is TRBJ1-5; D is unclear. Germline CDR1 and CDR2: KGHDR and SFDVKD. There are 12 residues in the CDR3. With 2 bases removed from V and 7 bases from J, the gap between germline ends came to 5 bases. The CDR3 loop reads CATSDSDQPQHF. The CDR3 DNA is TGTGCCACCAGTGATTCGGACCAGCCCCAGCATTTT.

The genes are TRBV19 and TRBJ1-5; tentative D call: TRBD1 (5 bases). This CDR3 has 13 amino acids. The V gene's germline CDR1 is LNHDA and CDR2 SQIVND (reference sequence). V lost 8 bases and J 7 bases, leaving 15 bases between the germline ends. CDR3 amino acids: CASGSRRDQPQHF. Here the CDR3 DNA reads TGTGCCAGTGGGAGTCGGAGGGACCAGCCCCAGCATTTT.

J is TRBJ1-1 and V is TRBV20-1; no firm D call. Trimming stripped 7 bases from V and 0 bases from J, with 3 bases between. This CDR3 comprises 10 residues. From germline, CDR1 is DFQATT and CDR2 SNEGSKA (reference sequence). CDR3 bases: TGCAGTGGCATGAACACTGAAGCTTTCTTT. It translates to CSGMNTEAFF.

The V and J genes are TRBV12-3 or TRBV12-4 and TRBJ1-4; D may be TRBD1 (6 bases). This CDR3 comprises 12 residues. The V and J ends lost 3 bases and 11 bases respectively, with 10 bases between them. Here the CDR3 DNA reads TGTGCCAGCAGTTTTAAGGGGGAGAAACTGTTTTTT. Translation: CASSFKGEKLFF.

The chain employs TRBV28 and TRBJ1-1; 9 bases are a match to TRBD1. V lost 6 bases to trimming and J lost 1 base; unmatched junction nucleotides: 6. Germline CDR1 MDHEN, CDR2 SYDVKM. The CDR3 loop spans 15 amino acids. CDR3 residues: CASSTPGQGNTEAFF. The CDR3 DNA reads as TGTGCCAGCAGCACACCGGGACAGGGGAACACTGAAGCTTTCTTT. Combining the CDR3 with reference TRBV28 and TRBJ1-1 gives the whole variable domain DVKVTQSSRYLVKRTGEKVFLECVQDMDHENMFWYRQDPGLGLRLIYFSYDVKMKEKGDIPEGYSVSREKKERFSLILESASTNQTSMYLCASSTPGQGNTEAFFGQGTRLTVV.

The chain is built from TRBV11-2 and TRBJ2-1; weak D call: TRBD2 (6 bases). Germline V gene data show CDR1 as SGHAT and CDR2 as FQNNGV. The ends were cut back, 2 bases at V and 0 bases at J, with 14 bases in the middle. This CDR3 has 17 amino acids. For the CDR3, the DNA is TGTGCCAGCAGCTTACGGGGGTCGGCCTTCTCCTACAATGAGCAGTTCTTC. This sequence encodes CASSLRGSAFSYNEQFF.